The rows below give T cell receptor beta chains drawn from one sample of a study of OX40 agonist ivuxolimab in advanced cancers. Repertoires were generated with immunoSEQ multiplex PCR, while TCRdb's copy carries only in-frame clones and drops some. The data show 50,000 to 75,000 clones, 80% to 85% seen once. The sequenced sample was CD4+ or CD8+ T cells sorted from blood, obtained in a trial of the OX40 agonist ivuxolimab. All receptors derive from an adult with an advanced solid tumor such as melanoma, head and neck, liver or kidney cancer. Both conserved end residues are part of each CDR3. A D gene is named only where the DNA matches it firmly. Clone size, where shown, is once, few, many, or a class for clones that have expanded.

TGCAGCGCTCAGGAGGGGGGAAGGCAGTACTTC CSAQEGGRQYF TRBJ2-7 TRBV29-1 - -
TGTGCCAGCAGCCTAATAGCGGGGGGGCGAGAGACCCAGTACTTC CASSLIAGGRETQYF TRBJ2-5 TRBV6-6 few TRBD2
TGTGCCAGCAGCTTAGGGACCGACGGATCCAAGCCCCTCCACTTT CASSLGTDGSKPLHF TRBJ1-6 TRBV7-8 - -
TGCGCCAGCAGCTGGACAACCGGGACTAGCGGGGGTAGCACAGATACGCAGTATTTT CASSWTTGTSGGSTDTQYF TRBJ2-3 TRBV5-1 once TRBD2
TGTGCCAGCAGCTTAGCTGGCAGGGGGGACTTCCAAGAGACCCAGTACTTC CASSLAGRGDFQETQYF TRBJ2-5 TRBV11-3 - -
TGTGCCAGCAGCTCCGGACTAGTCCGCACAGATACGCAGTATTTT CASSSGLVRTDTQYF TRBJ2-3 TRBV14 - TRBD2
TGTGCCAGCAGGGAGGGAAATAATGAAAAACTGTTTTTT CASREGNNEKLFF TRBJ1-4 TRBV2 - -
TGTGCCACGAGCGGGGGCTCCTACAATGAGCAGTTCTTC CATSGGSYNEQFF TRBJ2-1 TRBV10-3 - TRBD2
TGCGCCAGCAGCCCACAAACTCCGGGACAGGGTGGTAACTATGGCTACACCTTC CASSPQTPGQGGNYGYTF TRBJ1-2 TRBV4-3 - TRBD1
TGTGCCAGCATAAAGACAGGGGGTACGGGGACCGGGGAGCTGTTTTTT CASIKTGGTGTGELFF TRBJ2-2 TRBV27 - TRBD1
TGCGCCAGCAGCTTCGGACAGGGACGTTCTAGGGAAAAACTGTTTTTT CASSFGQGRSREKLFF TRBJ1-4 TRBV5-1 - TRBD1
TGTGCCAGCAGTTTGGAGAGGGGTTCAGTCCCCTACTTC CASSLERGSVPYF TRBJ2-5 TRBV28 - -
TGTGCCAGCAGTGCGACAGGGGGGTCAGGCGAGCAGTACTTC CASSATGGSGEQYF TRBJ2-7 TRBV6-1 - TRBD1
TGTGCCAGCAGCTCCCAACCCGGGACAGGGTACGGGACCCAGTACTTC CASSSQPGTGYGTQYF TRBJ2-5 TRBV7-2 - TRBD1
TGTGCCAGCTCACCAAGAGTGACAGGGGCGGATGAGCAGTTCTTC CASSPRVTGADEQFF TRBJ2-1 TRBV18 - TRBD1
TGTGCCAGCAATTCGGTGGGGGACCTCAACAATGAGCAGTTCTTC CASNSVGDLNNEQFF TRBJ2-1 TRBV28 - -
TGCGCCAGCAGGCAGACAGGGGACGGCACAGATACGCAGTATTTT CASRQTGDGTDTQYF TRBJ2-3 TRBV5-1 once TRBD1
TGTGCCAGCAGCTTGCTCGGGTACGAGCAGTACTTC CASSLLGYEQYF TRBJ2-7 TRBV11-2 - -
TGTGCCAGCTGCAGCGGGGGGAGCTCCTACGAGCAGTACTTC CASCSGGSSYEQYF TRBJ2-7 TRBV6-5 - TRBD2
TGTGCCAGCAGGGAACAGGGGGCTGGGTATGGCTACACCTTC CASREQGAGYGYTF TRBJ1-2 TRBV2 - TRBD1
TGTGCCTGGAACGGGGACTCTTCCCCCTACGAGCAGTGCTTC CAWNGDSSPYEQCF TRBJ2-7 TRBV30 - -
TGTGCCAGCAGCAGTCCGACACTCGATAGCAATCAGCCCCAGCATTTT CASSSPTLDSNQPQHF TRBJ1-5 TRBV28 - -
TGTGCCAGCAGCCCCGGGACAGGGGGCACTGAGCAGTTCTTC CASSPGTGGTEQFF TRBJ2-1 TRBV11-2 - TRBD1
TGTGCCAGTAGTATTGGGGCAGATTCCTACGAGCAGTACTTC CASSIGADSYEQYF TRBJ2-7 TRBV19 - -
TGTGCCAGCAGCCAATCTCCGGTCTATAATTCACCCCTCCACTTT CASSQSPVYNSPLHF TRBJ1-6 TRBV5-4 - -
TGTGCCAGCAGCAAAATGCGGGCGGGGCTAGCAGCAGATACGCAGTATTTT CASSKMRAGLAADTQYF TRBJ2-3 TRBV21-1 - -
TGCAGCGGGGGACAGGGAACGAATGGCTACACCTTC CSGGQGTNGYTF TRBJ1-2 TRBV29-1 - TRBD1
TGTGCCAGCAGTCCCACCAGCGGGGGGACCTACAATGAGCAGTTCTTC CASSPTSGGTYNEQFF TRBJ2-1 TRBV28 once TRBD2
TGCAGTGCCACCCCCAACTATGGCTACACCTTC CSATPNYGYTF TRBJ1-2 TRBV20-1 few -
TGTGCCAGCAGCGTAGATGTAGGATCGAATGGTAATTCACCCCTCCACTTT CASSVDVGSNGNSPLHF TRBJ1-6 TRBV9 - -
TGTGCCAGTAGTCAGGGCGCAAGCTATGGCTACACCTTC CASSQGASYGYTF TRBJ1-2 TRBV19 - -